This TCR beta chain appears in the sequencing data of a study of blood T cell repertoires in COVID-19. Clones were sequenced by immunoSEQ multiplex PCR, and TCRdb holds only the in-frame ones, with some missing. The sample yields 490,000 or so clones, about 85% seen once. Among Cohort 3 donors, those recovered had two negative PCRs, clearance, or symptom resolution. This TCR was recovered from a woman aged 55-70 years who had recovered from COVID-19. The sequencing input was PBMCs or T cells enriched from blood (not recorded which).

The DNA for the CDR3 is TGTGCCAGCAGTTTAGGCCAGGCGAATCAGCCCCAGCATTTT. Its translation: CASSLGQANQPQHF. The rearrangement links TRBV28 to TRBJ1-5, with D unresolved. The germline V gene has CDR1 MDHEN and CDR2 SYDVKM. There are 14 residues in the CDR3. V lost 2 bases and J 4 bases, leaving 9 bases between the germline ends.